This T cell receptor (beta chain) was captured by sequencing in a study of blood T cell repertoires in COVID-19 (dated by TCRdb to the early 2020s). As for the study more broadly: Samples from collaborators originated in the United States, Italy and Spain and spanned both the acute and convalescent phases of COVID-19. The prospective study material was composed of cDNA or gDNA derived from T cells, B-cell-depleted T cells, or PBMCs. The dataset comprised deeply sampled blood TCRbeta repertoires from subjects exposed to, actively infected with, or recovered from COVID-19. A freely available public database, intended as a resource for researchers studying the immune response to SARS-CoV-2, is where the repertoires were released. The samples were drawn from the first 160 participants of the ongoing ImmuneRACE study and from 1,200 or so subjects provided by 6 global collaborators. Nearly every sample came with metadata listing a de-identified subject ID, COVID-19 status, age in years and sex. Where available, HLA class I and class II types were obtained from metadata supplied by the sample provider rather than from assay-based typing. General findings and caveats noted by the study authors: How much clinical and demographic metadata was included differed by source and by participant, and the metadata was provided uncurated.

Relative to germline, V is missing 3 bases and J is missing 4 bases, with 3 bases of the junction outside any gene match. Reading from cysteine to phenylalanine, the CDR3 counts 16 amino acids. Only the CDR3 DNA is retained, 48 bases long and in frame from the first base. According to the germline V gene, CDR1 reads MDHEN and CDR2 reads SYDVKM. In the prospective study, participants were roughly 18 to 100 years old, resided in about 25 geographic areas of the United States, and were enrolled through a virtual design. To assign participants to cohorts, the prospective study relied on clinical history that participants themselves reported in a screening survey and a study questionnaire. Each participant in the prospective study had whole blood, serum and a nasopharyngeal or oropharyngeal swab collected by mobile phlebotomists. Prospective study participants could optionally give additional blood draws and questionnaires over an approximately 2-month period. Before DNA extraction, prospective study blood samples were shipped either frozen or at room temperature.

TCRbeta CDR3 regions were amplified from genomic DNA by means of the immunoSEQ Assay, a bias-controlled multiplex PCR. Regarding the original processing steps: Nucleated cell counts per sample were estimated from amplification of reference gene primers within the assay. To quantify the absolute abundance of each unique TCRbeta CDR3 rearrangement, sequence reads were collapsed and filtered. For each sample, productive Simpson clonality was calculated as the square root of Simpson's diversity index across productive rearrangements. TCRdb retrieved this table from immuneACCESS and kept in-frame rearrangements only. Not all clones are present; in checked studies, unresolved V genes account for under half, and no reason is known for the remainder. That table gives V, J and clone size, and the DNA gave D and trimming. This sample is represented by 270,000 or so clones; 70% to 90% of them were singletons. In total, the top ten clones hold approximately 4% of the sample.

A remark on this clone: The target of this receptor is not known. No much larger clone is present one base from it, and per-base qualities are unavailable.

The clonotype originates from a woman in her 30s with acute COVID-19. The rearranged segments are TRBV28 and TRBJ2-2; the central 12 bases match TRBD1. Sequencing used PBMCs or T cells enriched from blood (not recorded which). The sequenced DNA is TGTGCCAGCAGTTTCGGGACAGGGGGCGGCACCGGGGAGCTGTTTTTT. It specifies CASSFGTGGGTGELFF.